The 3 T cell receptor beta chains below come from one sample, sequenced in a study of breast tumors, draining lymph nodes, adjacent tissues. TCRdb reanalysed the multiplex PCR reads using MiXCR and keeps one entry per CDR3 protein. The table records about 63,000 distinct CDR3 sequences, less than 60% of them present only once. Sequencing was carried out using breast tumor tissue. The receptors shown here come from a female donor with breast cancer. Some clones in this sample may be carry-over from other donors' samples.

In DNA, the CDR3 is TGTGCCAGCCGGACAGGGGGATCACCCCTCCACTTT. Translation: CASRTGGSPLHF. The chain has TRBV19 and TRBJ1-6; 10 bases match TRBD1. Trimming at V came to 9 bases and at J to 10 bases, leaving 3 bases not matched to a gene. The CDR3 is made up of 12 amino acids. CDR1 is LNHDA and CDR2 is SQIVND in the germline V gene (reference sequence). Full variable domain (remainder filled in from reference TRBV19 and TRBJ1-6): DGGITQSPKYLFRKEGQNVTLSCEQNLNHDAMYWYRQDPGQGLRLIYYSQIVNDFQKGDIAEGYSVSREKKESFPLTVTSAQKNPTAFYLCASRTGGSPLHFGNGTRLTVT.

This clonotype was observed many times. One end of the junction is discordant with germline, which a read error may explain. The chain couples TRBV9 to TRBJ2-5, with 7 bases fitting TRBD2. This CDR3 is built from 14 residues. Germline V gives CDR1 SGDLS, CDR2 YYNGEE. CDR3 sequence reads: CASSVVASGETQSF. CDR3 DNA: TGTGCCAGCAGCGTAGTGGCCAGCGGGGAGACCCAGTCCTTC.

As concerns this clonotype: Germline is not matched at one junction end, which may reflect a read error. The chain recombines TRBV4-1 with TRBJ2-3; 7 nucleotides align to TRBD1. The germline CDR1 and CDR2 sequences are MGHRA and YSYEKL. The CDR3 covers 15 residues. The CDR3 nucleotides read TGCGCCAGCAGCCAGGGGGACAGAGCCACAGGTACGCAGTATTTT. Protein: CASSQGDRATGTQYF.